This T cell receptor (beta chain) stems from a study of cytomegalovirus exposure and HLA in healthy donors. Study observations and caveats: A few chains tied to CMV proved CMV antigen-specific in vitro. About 87% or about 30% of the time was how often most TCR beta V segments were productive, according to an earlier analysis. In a later analysis, at a false discovery rate of 0.05, 15,000 to 20,000 TCR beta sequences were associated with HLA alleles.

This CDR3 has 16 amino acids. Germline V lookup: CDR1 MNHNY, CDR2 SVGAGI (reference sequence). V was trimmed by 6 bases and J by 7 bases, leaving 24 bases between them. PCR employed 60 Vbeta and 13 Jbeta primers. Clones were sequenced by immunoSEQ multiplex PCR, and TCRdb holds only the in-frame ones, with some missing. The table has 160,000 or so clones, around 84% seen once. This clone was observed once. What it binds is unknown. This TCR derives from a man aged 50 to 59 in good health and CMV-seropositive. This chain joins TRBV6-6 and TRBJ1-1; tentative D call: TRBD1 (6 bases). Sequenced sample: PBMCs. The CDR3 region is CASRLPGQGGSFEAFF. The CDR3 nucleotides read TGTGCCAGCAGGTTACCGGGACAAGGCGGTAGTTTTGAAGCTTTCTTT.